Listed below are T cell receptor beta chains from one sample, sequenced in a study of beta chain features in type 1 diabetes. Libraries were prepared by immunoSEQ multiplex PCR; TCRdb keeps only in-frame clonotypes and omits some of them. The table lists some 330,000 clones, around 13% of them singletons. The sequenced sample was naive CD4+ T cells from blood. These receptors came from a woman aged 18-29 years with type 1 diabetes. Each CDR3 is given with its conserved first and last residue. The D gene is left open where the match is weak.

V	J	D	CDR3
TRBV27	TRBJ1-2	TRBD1	CASRPGQGLFGYGYTF
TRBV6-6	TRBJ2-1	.	CASSPTGSSYNEQFF
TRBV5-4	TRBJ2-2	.	CASSASGMNTGELFF
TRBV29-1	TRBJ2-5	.	CSVVYFETQYF
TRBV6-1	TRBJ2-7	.	CATNRGGGSSYEQYF
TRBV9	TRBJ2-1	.	CASSVEGGPGRSYNEQFF
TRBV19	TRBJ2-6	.	CASSIDRPGSGANVLTF
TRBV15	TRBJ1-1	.	CATSREGRQNTEAFF
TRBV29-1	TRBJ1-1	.	CSVAPRQSNTEAFF
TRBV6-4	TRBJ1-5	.	CASSRADQPQHF